This T cell receptor beta chain was captured in a study of cytomegalovirus exposure and HLA in healthy donors. Whole-study findings and limits: Most TCR sequences were seen very rarely across donors, but some public TCRs occurred in many.

Here immunoSEQ multiplex PCR was the method, and the copy in TCRdb shows in-frame clones only, minus some. The repertoire holds around 250,000 clones, with around 89% as singletons. In the case of this clone: Its antigen is as yet unknown.

V was clipped by 6 bases and J by 4 bases; unmatched bases: 6. Looked up from germline, CDR1 is LNHDA and CDR2 is SQIVND (reference sequence). There are 14 residues in the CDR3. The approximately 120-subject validation cohort, separate from the approximately 630-subject first cohort, included the donors. The specimen was PBMCs. The J gene is TRBJ1-1, the V gene TRBV19; the match to TRBD1 covers 9 bases. The TCR originated in a young woman in good health and CMV-seronegative. CDR3 sequence (DNA): TGTGCCAGTAGCTCACAGGGGGCGCGCACTGAAGCTTTCTTT. Protein product: CASSSQGARTEAFF.